The T cell receptor (beta chain) under discussion was sequenced for a study of blood T cell repertoires in COVID-19. TCRdb keeps only in-frame clones here, not all; method: immunoSEQ multiplex PCR. The table shows about 260,000 clones, with 88% occurring only once. Unmatched junction bases numbered 10, after V lost 3 bases and J lost 5 bases. CDR1 SGHTA and CDR2 FQGNSA come from the germline V gene. This CDR3 is built from 16 residues. This sequence was found in a man in his 60s who had recovered from COVID-19. V usage is TRBV7-2 and J usage is TRBJ2-3; 8 nucleotides line up with TRBD2. The sample taken for sequencing was peripheral blood. This chain's CDR3 is CASSFQRGGGRDTQYF. As DNA, the CDR3 is TGTGCCAGCAGCTTCCAACGTGGCGGGGGGAGAGATACGCAGTATTTT.